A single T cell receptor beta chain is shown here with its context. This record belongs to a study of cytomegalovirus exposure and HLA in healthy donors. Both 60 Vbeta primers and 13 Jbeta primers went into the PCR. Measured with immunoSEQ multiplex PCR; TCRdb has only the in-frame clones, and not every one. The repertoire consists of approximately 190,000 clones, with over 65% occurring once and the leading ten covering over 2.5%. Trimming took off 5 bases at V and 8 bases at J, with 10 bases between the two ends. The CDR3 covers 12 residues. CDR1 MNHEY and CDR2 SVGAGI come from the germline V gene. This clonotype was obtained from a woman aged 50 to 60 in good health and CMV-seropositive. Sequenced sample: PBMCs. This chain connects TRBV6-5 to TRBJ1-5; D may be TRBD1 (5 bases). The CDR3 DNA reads TGTGCCAGCAGTACCCAGGGCAAGCCCCAGCATTTT. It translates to CASSTQGKPQHF.